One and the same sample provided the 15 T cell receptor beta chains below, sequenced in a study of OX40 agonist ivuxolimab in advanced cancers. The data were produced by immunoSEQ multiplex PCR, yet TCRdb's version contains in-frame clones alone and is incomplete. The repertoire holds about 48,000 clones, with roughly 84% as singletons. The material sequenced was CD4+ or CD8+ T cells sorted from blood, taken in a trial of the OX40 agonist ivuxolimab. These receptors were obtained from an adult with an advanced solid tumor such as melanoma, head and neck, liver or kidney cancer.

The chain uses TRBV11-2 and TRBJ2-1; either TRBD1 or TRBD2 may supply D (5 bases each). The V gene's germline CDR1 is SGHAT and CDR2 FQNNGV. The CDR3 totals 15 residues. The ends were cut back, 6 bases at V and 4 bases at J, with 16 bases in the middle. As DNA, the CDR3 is TGTGCCAGCAGATCCACGGTGGGACGGTACAATGAGCAGTTCTTC. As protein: CASRSTVGRYNEQFF. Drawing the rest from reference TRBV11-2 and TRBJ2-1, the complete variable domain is EAGVAQSPRYKIIEKRQSVAFWCNPISGHATLYWYQQILGQGPKLLIQFQNNGVVDDSQLPKDRFSAERLKGVDSTLKIQPAKLEDSAVYLCASRSTVGRYNEQFFGPGTRLTVL.

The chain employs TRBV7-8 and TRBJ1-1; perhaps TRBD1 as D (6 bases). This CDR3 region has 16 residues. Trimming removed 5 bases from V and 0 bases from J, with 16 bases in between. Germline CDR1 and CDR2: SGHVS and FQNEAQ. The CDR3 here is CASSPLVGGVNTEAFF. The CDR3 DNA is TGTGCCAGCAGCCCTCTGGTAGGGGGTGTGAACACTGAAGCTTTCTTT.

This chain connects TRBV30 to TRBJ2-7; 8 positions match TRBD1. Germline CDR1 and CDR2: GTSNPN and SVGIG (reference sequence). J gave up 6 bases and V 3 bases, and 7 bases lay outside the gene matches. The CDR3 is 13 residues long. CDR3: CAWSQPGQVEQYF. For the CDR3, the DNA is TGTGCCTGGAGCCAACCGGGACAGGTCGAGCAGTACTTC.

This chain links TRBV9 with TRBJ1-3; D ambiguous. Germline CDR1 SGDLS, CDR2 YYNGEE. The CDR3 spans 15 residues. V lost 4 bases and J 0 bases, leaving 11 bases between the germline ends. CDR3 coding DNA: TGTGCCAGCAGCCCACCGACGATCTCTGGAAACACCATATATTTT. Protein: CASSPPTISGNTIYF.

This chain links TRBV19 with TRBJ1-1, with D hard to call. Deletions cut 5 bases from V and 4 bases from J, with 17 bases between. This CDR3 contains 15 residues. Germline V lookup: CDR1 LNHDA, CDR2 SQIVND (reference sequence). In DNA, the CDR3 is TGTGCCAGTAGTCCCAGAGGAGCCCGTGGCACTGAAGCTTTCTTT. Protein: CASSPRGARGTEAFF. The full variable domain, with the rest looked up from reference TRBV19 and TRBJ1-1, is DGGITQSPKYLFRKEGQNVTLSCEQNLNHDAMYWYRQDPGQGLRLIYYSQIVNDFQKGDIAEGYSVSREKKESFPLTVTSAQKNPTAFYLCASSPRGARGTEAFFGQGTRLTVV.

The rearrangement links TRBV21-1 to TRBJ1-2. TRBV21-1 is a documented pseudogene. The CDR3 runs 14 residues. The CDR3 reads CASSKRPGVHGYTF. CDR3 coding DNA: TGTGCCAGCAGCAAACGGCCTGGGGTTCATGGCTACACCTTC.

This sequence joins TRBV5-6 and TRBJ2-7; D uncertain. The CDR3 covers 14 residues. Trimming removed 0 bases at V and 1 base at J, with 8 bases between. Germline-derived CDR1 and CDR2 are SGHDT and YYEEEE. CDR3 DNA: TGTGCCAGCAGCTTGGATCAGGTGTCCTACGAGCAGTACTTC. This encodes CASSLDQVSYEQYF.

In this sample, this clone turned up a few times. This CDR3 is CASSQSRGLAQHF. The CDR3 nucleotides read TGTGCCAGCAGCCAATCGCGGGGGCTGGCCCAGCATTTT. The V gene is TRBV16, the J gene TRBJ1-5; D might be TRBD1 (6 bases). The V gene's germline CDR1 is KGHSY and CDR2 FQNENV. The CDR3 contains 13 residues. V was pared by 0 bases and J by 11 bases, with 11 bases between.

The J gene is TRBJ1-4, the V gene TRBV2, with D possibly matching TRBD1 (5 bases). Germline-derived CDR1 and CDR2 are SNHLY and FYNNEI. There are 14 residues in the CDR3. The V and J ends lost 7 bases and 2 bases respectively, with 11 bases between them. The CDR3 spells CASKLRGTNEKLFF. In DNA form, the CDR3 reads TGTGCCAGCAAACTAAGGGGCACTAATGAAAAACTGTTTTTT.

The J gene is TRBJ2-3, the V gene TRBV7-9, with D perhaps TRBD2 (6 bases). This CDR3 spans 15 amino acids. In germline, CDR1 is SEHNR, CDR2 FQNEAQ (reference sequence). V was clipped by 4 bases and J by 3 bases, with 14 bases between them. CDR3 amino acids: CASSSFEGTTDTQYF. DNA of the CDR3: TGTGCCAGCAGCTCGTTCGAAGGGACTACAGATACGCAGTATTTT.

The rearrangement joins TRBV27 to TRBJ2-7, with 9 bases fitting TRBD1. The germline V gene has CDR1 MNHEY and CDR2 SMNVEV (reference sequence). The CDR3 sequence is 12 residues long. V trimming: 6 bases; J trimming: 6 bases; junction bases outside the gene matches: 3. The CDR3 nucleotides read TGTGCCAGCAGCTCGACAGGGGGCGAGCAGTACTTC. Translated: CASSSTGGEQYF.

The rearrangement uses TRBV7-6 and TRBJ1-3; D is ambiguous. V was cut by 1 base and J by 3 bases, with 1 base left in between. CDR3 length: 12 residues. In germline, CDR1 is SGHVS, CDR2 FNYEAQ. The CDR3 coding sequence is TGTGCCAGCAGCTTAGATGGAAACACCATATATTTT. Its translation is CASSLDGNTIYF.

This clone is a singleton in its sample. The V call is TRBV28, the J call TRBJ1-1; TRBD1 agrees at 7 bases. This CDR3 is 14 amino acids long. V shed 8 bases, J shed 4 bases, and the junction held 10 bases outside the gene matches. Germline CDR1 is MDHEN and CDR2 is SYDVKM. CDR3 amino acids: CASCEQGLATEAFF. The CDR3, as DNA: TGTGCCAGCTGTGAACAGGGGTTGGCCACTGAAGCTTTCTTT.

Here the CDR3 DNA reads TGTGCCAGCAGGGGTAGGACACCCCATAGCAATCAGCCCCAGCATTTT. Encoded protein: CASRGRTPHSNQPQHF. The V call is TRBV28, the J call TRBJ1-5, with D perhaps matching TRBD1 (5 bases). Trimming left V 6 bases short and J 0 bases short, with 15 bases between. Germline assignment: CDR1 MDHEN and CDR2 SYDVKM. This CDR3 is built from 16 residues. The full variable domain, rest sourced from reference TRBV28 and TRBJ1-5, is DVKVTQSSRYLVKRTGEKVFLECVQDMDHENMFWYRQDPGLGLRLIYFSYDVKMKEKGDIPEGYSVSREKKERFSLILESASTNQTSMYLCASRGRTPHSNQPQHFGDGTRLSIL.

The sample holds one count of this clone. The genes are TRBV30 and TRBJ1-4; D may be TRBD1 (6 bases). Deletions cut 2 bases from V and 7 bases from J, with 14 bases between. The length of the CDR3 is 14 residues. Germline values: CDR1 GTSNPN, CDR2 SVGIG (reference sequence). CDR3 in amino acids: CAWSTDSGREKLFF. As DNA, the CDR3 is TGTGCCTGGAGTACGGACAGCGGGCGTGAAAAACTGTTTTTT. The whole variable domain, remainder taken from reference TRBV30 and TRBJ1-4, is SQTIHQWPATLVQPVGSPLSLECTVEGTSNPNLYWYRQAAGRGLQLLFYSVGIGQISSEVPQNLSASRPQDRQFILSSKKLLLSDSGFYLCAWSTDSGREKLFFGSGTQLSVL.